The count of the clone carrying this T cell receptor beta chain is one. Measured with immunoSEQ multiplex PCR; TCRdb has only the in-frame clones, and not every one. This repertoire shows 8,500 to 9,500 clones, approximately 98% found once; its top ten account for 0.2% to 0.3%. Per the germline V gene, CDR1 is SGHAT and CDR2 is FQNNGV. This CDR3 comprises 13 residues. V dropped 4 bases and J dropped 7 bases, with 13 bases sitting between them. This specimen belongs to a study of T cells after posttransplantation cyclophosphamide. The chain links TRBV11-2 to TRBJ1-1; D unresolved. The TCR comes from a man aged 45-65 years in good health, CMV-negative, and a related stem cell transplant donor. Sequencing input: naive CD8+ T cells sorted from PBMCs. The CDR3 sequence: CASSSRQGGEAFF. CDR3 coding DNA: TGTGCCAGCAGCTCCCGGCAAGGAGGTGAAGCTTTCTTT.